The sequence of this T cell receptor (beta chain) was determined in a study of shared clonotypes between healthy human individuals. Study-wide background: Three CD4 naive, three CD4 memory, two CD8 naive and one CD8 memory plate were used per donor. General study points: Naive subsets, compared against memory subsets, generally had larger estimated richness values.

This CDR3 is built from 13 residues. Germline V gives CDR1 MNHNY, CDR2 SVGAGI (reference sequence). With 2 bases removed from V and 2 bases from J, the gap between germline ends came to 4 bases. This clone appeared a single time. Its antigen remains unidentified. Within the sample, other DNA sequences also encode this same CDR3. Sorted-subset replicate PCR reactions contained 200 to 250 ng DNA, corresponding to about 30,000 T cell genomes. Generated by immunoSEQ multiplex PCR, the TCRdb table keeps only in-frame clones and is missing some. Of fewer than 2.5 million clones detected, approximately 93% appear once; the ten largest clones hold approximately 0.35%.

The sequencing input was naive CD4+ T cells from PBMCs. Subset described: CD45RA+ positively selected. The TCR was taken from a man between 18 and 29 years old in good health. Some clones in this sample may be carry-over from other donors' samples. This chain joins TRBV6-6 and TRBJ1-5; D unresolved. In DNA, the CDR3 is TGTGCCAGCAGTTACGGGGGCAATCAGCCCCAGCATTTT. Its protein is CASSYGGNQPQHF.